A single sample is the source of the 22 T cell receptor beta chains below, sequenced in a study of blood T cell repertoires in COVID-19. Only in-frame clones appear in the TCRdb table, and some are missing; sequencing was by immunoSEQ multiplex PCR. The profile shows more than 70,000 clones, 70% to 80% of them singletons. Sequenced sample: peripheral blood. Receptors were obtained from a human donor in a cohort sampled during active COVID-19.

The V call is TRBV14, the J call TRBJ2-7, with D perhaps TRBD1 (5 bases). Trimming pared 2 bases from V and 0 bases from J, leaving 5 bases between. Per the germline V gene, CDR1 is SGHDN and CDR2 is FVKESK. This CDR3 spans 13 amino acids. DNA of the CDR3: TGTGCCAGCAGCCAACAGGGCTCCTACGAGCAGTACTTC. Translation gives CASSQQGSYEQYF.

CDR3 protein: CANSKTQYF. CDR3 DNA sequence: TGCGCCAATTCCAAGACCCAGTACTTC. The chain links TRBV5-1 to TRBJ2-5; D is uncertain. This CDR3 is built from 9 residues. The V gene lost 9 bases and the J gene lost 6 bases, with 6 bases spanning the gap. CDR1 and CDR2 from the germline V gene are SGHRS and YFSETQ.

The table lists this clone with a few counts. V gene TRBV14 combines with J gene TRBJ1-1; 7 bases fit TRBD1. The CDR3 totals 14 residues. V lost 2 bases and J lost 4; bases outside the gene matches: 4. Germline values: CDR1 SGHDN, CDR2 FVKESK. CDR3 sequence: CASSQSSGGTEAFF. CDR3 bases: TGTGCCAGCAGCCAAAGTTCAGGGGGCACTGAAGCTTTCTTT. Using reference TRBV14 and TRBJ1-1 for the parts outside the CDR3, the full variable domain is EAGVTQFPSHSVIEKGQTVTLRCDPISGHDNLYWYRRVMGKEIKFLLHFVKESKQDESGMPNNRFLAERTGGTYSTLKVQPAELEDSGVYFCASSQSSGGTEAFFGQGTRLTVV.

The chain links TRBV10-3 to TRBJ1-1; D ambiguous. The CDR3 loop spans 16 amino acids. Germline lookup yields CDR1 ENHRY and CDR2 SYGVKD. The V and J ends lost 5 bases and 0 bases respectively, with 16 bases between them. The CDR3: CAISTGSGVVNTEAFF. DNA of the CDR3: TGTGCCATCAGTACGGGATCTGGGGTGGTGAACACTGAAGCTTTCTTT.

The table lists this clone with many counts. The V gene is TRBV19, the J gene TRBJ1-5; maybe TRBD1 (5 bases). V was trimmed by 1 base and J by 7 bases, leaving 14 bases between them. Germline values: CDR1 LNHDA, CDR2 SQIVND (reference sequence). CDR3 length equals 15 residues. CDR3 region: CASSIVVGDQQPQHF. The CDR3 DNA follows: TGTGCCAGTAGTATAGTTGTAGGGGATCAACAGCCCCAGCATTTT.

This chain connects TRBV13 to TRBJ2-7, with D perhaps TRBD1 (5 bases). CDR1 and CDR2 from the germline V gene are PRHDT and FYEKMQ (reference sequence). Deletions cut 5 bases from V and 2 bases from J, with 10 bases between. This CDR3 has 13 residues. The CDR3 sequence: CASSKGAAYEQYF. As DNA, the CDR3 is TGTGCCAGCAGCAAAGGGGCAGCCTACGAGCAGTACTTC. Full variable domain (remainder filled in from reference TRBV13 and TRBJ2-7): AAGVIQSPRHLIKEKRETATLKCYPIPRHDTVYWYQQGPGQDPQFLISFYEKMQSDKGSIPDRFSAQQFSDYHSELNMSSLELGDSALYFCASSKGAAYEQYFGPGTRLTVT.

The chain carries TRBV6-2 or TRBV6-3 and TRBJ2-2, with 7 bases lining up with TRBD2. The J segment lost 0 bases and the V segment lost 4 bases, leaving 8 bases of the junction unmatched. Germline CDR1 is MNHEY and CDR2 is SVGEGT. This CDR3 spans 17 amino acids. CDR3 in amino acids: CASSWEAGTANTGELFF. For the CDR3, the DNA is TGTGCCAGCAGTTGGGAAGCGGGGACTGCGAACACCGGGGAGCTGTTTTTT.

The J gene is TRBJ2-7, the V gene TRBV5-1, with D perhaps TRBD2 (6 bases). The CDR3 is 14 amino acids. Trimming took 4 bases from V and 4 from J, leaving 15 bases between them. Germline V gene data show CDR1 as SGHRS and CDR2 as YFSETQ. Here the CDR3 DNA reads TGCGCCAGCAGCCAGGGACTTGCGGGTTACGAGCAGTACTTC. This codes for CASSQGLAGYEQYF. The full variable domain, with the rest looked up from reference TRBV5-1 and TRBJ2-7, is KAGVTQTPRYLIKTRGQQVTLSCSPISGHRSVSWYQQTPGQGLQFLFEYFSETQRNKGNFPGRFSGRQFSNSRSEMNVSTLELGDSALYLCASSQGLAGYEQYFGPGTRLTVT.

The chain links TRBV6-6 to TRBJ1-1; no definite D call. V lost 6 bases, J lost 6 bases, and 11 bases lay in between. Looked up from germline, CDR1 is MNHNY and CDR2 is SVGAGI (reference sequence). The CDR3 spans 12 residues. CDR3 sequence reads: CASRRTGSEAFF. DNA of the CDR3: TGTGCCAGCAGACGGACGGGATCTGAAGCTTTCTTT.

In this sample, this clone turned up once. The V and J genes are TRBV11-2 and TRBJ2-1, with 9 positions matching TRBD1. This CDR3 contains 14 residues. Germline V gene data show CDR1 as SGHAT and CDR2 as FQNNGV. The V gene end was trimmed by 5 bases and the J gene end by 9 bases; junction bases not matched to a gene: 8. The CDR3: CASSPWTGVSEQFF. The CDR3, as DNA: TGTGCCAGCAGCCCATGGACAGGGGTTTCTGAGCAGTTCTTC.

The chain employs TRBV6-5 and TRBJ2-7, with 10 bases matching TRBD2. This CDR3 has 15 amino acids. After removal of 5 bases from V and 1 base from J, the junction contained 5 bases not matched to a gene. CDR1 MNHEY and CDR2 SVGAGI come from the germline V gene. The CDR3 sequence is CASSTLAGGSYEQYF. Here the CDR3 DNA reads TGTGCCAGCAGTACGTTAGCGGGAGGTTCCTACGAGCAGTACTTC.

This clone was observed a single time. The rearrangement joins TRBV15 to TRBJ2-7, with D possibly TRBD2 on 5 matching bases. CDR3 length: 14 amino acids. V was cut by 6 bases and J by 4 bases, with 16 bases left in between. Germline values: CDR1 LNHNV, CDR2 YYDKDF (reference sequence). The CDR3 region is CATSPSRGGYEQYF. Here the CDR3 DNA reads TGTGCCACCAGTCCCTCCCGCGGAGGATACGAGCAGTACTTC. Together with reference TRBV15 and TRBJ2-7, the CDR3 gives the full variable domain: DAMVIQNPRYQVTQFGKPVTLSCSQTLNHNVMYWYQQKSSQAPKLLFHYYDKDFNNEADTPDNFQSRRPNTSFCFLDIRSPGLGDTAMYLCATSPSRGGYEQYFGPGTRLTVT.

The J gene is TRBJ2-5, the V gene TRBV7-9; 8 nucleotides agree with TRBD1. CDR1 and CDR2 from the germline V gene are SEHNR and FQNEAQ (reference sequence). The CDR3 has 17 residues. J gave up 5 bases and V 1 base, and 12 bases lay outside the gene matches. The CDR3 sequence is CASSLEQGAIQSETQYF. The CDR3 DNA follows: TGTGCCAGCAGCTTAGAGCAGGGGGCTATACAGTCGGAGACCCAGTACTTC.

This clone has only a few counts. J is TRBJ2-3 and V is TRBV4-1; 13 bases are a match to TRBD2. With 6 bases clipped from V and 4 bases from J, the junction kept 10 bases outside the gene matches. The germline gives CDR1 MGHRA, CDR2 YSYEKL. This CDR3 is built from 17 residues. The CDR3 sequence: CASRRPGTSGAPDTQYF. The CDR3 coding sequence is TGCGCCAGCAGGCGTCCCGGGACTAGCGGGGCGCCAGATACGCAGTATTTT.

The chain has TRBV7-6 and TRBJ2-7; D is perhaps TRBD1 (6 bases). V was clipped by 2 bases and J by 2 bases, with 10 bases between them. The CDR3 is made up of 14 amino acids. In germline, CDR1 is SGHVS, CDR2 FNYEAQ. The CDR3 here is CASSLTRGPYEQYF. CDR3 nucleotide sequence: TGTGCCAGCAGCTTAACCAGGGGCCCCTACGAGCAGTACTTC.

V usage is TRBV7-2 and J usage is TRBJ2-1; TRBD2 might be the D (5 bases). Germline loops: CDR1 SGHTA, CDR2 FQGNSA. Trimming stripped 5 bases from V and 2 bases from J, with 13 bases between. The CDR3 has 15 amino acids. As DNA, the CDR3 is TGTGCCAGCAGCCTCAGCGGTTCTACCTACAATGAGCAGTTCTTC. Amino acids: CASSLSGSTYNEQFF.

In DNA, the CDR3 is TGTGCCAGCAGTCATAGCGGGACAATCGATGAGCAGTTCTTC. Amino acids: CASSHSGTIDEQFF. This chain joins TRBV28 and TRBJ2-1, with 8 bases fitting TRBD2. The CDR3 length is 14 residues. The germline CDR1 and CDR2 sequences are MDHEN and SYDVKM. V lost 5 bases and J lost 8; bases outside the gene matches: 8.

This chain links TRBV7-8 with TRBJ2-6; 7 positions match TRBD1. The V gene's germline CDR1 is SGHVS and CDR2 FQNEAQ. The length of the CDR3 is 18 residues. J was trimmed by 0 bases and V by 5 bases; bases with no gene match: 10. Here the CDR3 DNA reads TGTGCCAGCAGCCTCTCCGGGACAGCGGCCTCTGGGGCCAACGTCCTGACTTTC. This encodes CASSLSGTAASGANVLTF.

This chain links TRBV2 with TRBJ2-3, with 7 bases fitting TRBD2. V dropped 3 bases and J dropped 14; count of bases not matched to a gene: 11. Germline V CDR1 and CDR2: SNHLY, FYNNEI. The CDR3 runs 13 residues. The CDR3 protein is CASSEIRTSYPYF. CDR3 bases: TGTGCCAGCAGTGAGATCCGGACTAGTTACCCGTATTTT.

The chain links TRBV6-5 to TRBJ2-7; TRBD1 might be the D (5 bases). The V end was cut by 6 bases, the J end by 5 bases, with 14 bases between. Germline CDR1 and CDR2: MNHEY and SVGAGI. The length of the CDR3 is 13 residues. In DNA form, the CDR3 reads TGTGCCAGCAGGGAGACAGCCATCGACGAGCAGTACTTC. Amino acid sequence: CASRETAIDEQYF.

This clone came up a few times. V and J are TRBV19 and TRBJ2-5; 10 bases fit TRBD2. V was clipped by 4 bases and J by 4 bases; unmatched bases: 12. CDR3 length: 17 residues. Germline CDR1 is LNHDA and CDR2 is SQIVND (reference sequence). This CDR3 is CASSTNLAGVWGETQYF. CDR3 coding DNA: TGTGCCAGTAGTACCAACCTAGCGGGAGTTTGGGGAGAGACCCAGTACTTC.

This clone has just one count. The chain links TRBV10-2 to TRBJ2-7, with 9 bases identical to TRBD1. This CDR3 is built from 14 residues. Per the germline V gene, CDR1 is WSHSY and CDR2 is SAAADI. V lost 6 bases to trimming and J lost 3 bases; unmatched junction nucleotides: 6. CDR3 sequence: CASRGTGISYEQYF. In nucleotides, the CDR3 is TGCGCCAGCAGGGGGACAGGGATTAGCTACGAGCAGTACTTC.